This TCR beta chain was retrieved from a study of cytomegalovirus exposure and HLA in healthy donors. Whole-study context: Unique TCRs from HLA-typed donors, 70 million to 85 million of them, were held in an early data release.

Overall study findings and caveats: HLA alleles showed associations with 15,000 to 20,000 TCR beta sequences in a later analysis, at a 0.05 false discovery rate.

About this clone: Antigen specificity is unknown.

This PCR relied on a set of 60 Vbeta primers and 13 Jbeta primers. Method: immunoSEQ multiplex PCR; TCRdb's copy keeps in-frame clones and lacks some. The data contain more than 150,000 clones, about 85% of them seen just once; the ten biggest clones take up 3.5% to 4%. V shed 5 bases and J shed 5 bases, with 15 bases lying between them. This CDR3 has 14 amino acids. Germline values: CDR1 SNHLY, CDR2 FYNNEI. The TCR originated in a man aged 45-60 years in good health and CMV-seronegative. Sequencing input: PBMCs. V is TRBV2 and J is TRBJ1-2, with D unclear. The CDR3 DNA reads as TGTGCCAGCAGTACCTCGGACGGGAGGTATGGCTACACCTTC. Its protein is CASSTSDGRYGYTF.